The 25 T cell receptor beta chains given below trace back to one sample, sequenced in a study of beta chain features in type 1 diabetes. Reverse transcribing all isolated RNA meant expressed TCRB transcripts were sequenced. Sequenced by immunoSEQ multiplex PCR; TCRdb stores in-frame clones only, minus some. The sample includes under 900,000 clones, roughly 17% of them seen just once. Material for sequencing was naive CD4+ T cells from blood. The source is a woman under 30 in good health.

This clone was observed a few times. V and J are TRBV7-9 and TRBJ1-4; D not resolved. V was shortened by 5 bases and J by 7 bases, with 17 bases between the two germline ends. The CDR3 has 15 residues. Germline CDR1 SEHNR, CDR2 FQNEAQ (reference sequence). In DNA form, the CDR3 reads TGTGCCAGCAGCCCCCGGCTAGGAGGGCGTGAAAAACTGTTTTTT. As protein: CASSPRLGGREKLFF.

This clone was detected ten times or more. V gene TRBV7-9 combines with J gene TRBJ1-1, with no clear D. Trimming took 0 bases from V and 1 from J, leaving 9 bases between them. The CDR3 consists of 15 residues. Germline CDR1 reads SEHNR; CDR2 reads FQNEAQ (reference sequence). The DNA of the CDR3 is TGTGCCAGCAGCTTAGCTGGGAGCGCGAACACTGAAGCTTTCTTT. Residues: CASSLAGSANTEAFF.

This clone came up a few times. J is TRBJ2-7 and V is TRBV11-2; D call uncertain. CDR1 is SGHAT, CDR2 FQNNGV, per germline. V was clipped by 5 bases and J by 5 bases, with 16 bases between them. This CDR3 comprises 14 residues. The CDR3 reads CASSPPVRTNEQYF. CDR3 in DNA: TGTGCCAGCAGCCCACCAGTCCGAACTAACGAGCAGTACTTC.

V and J are TRBV10-3 and TRBJ1-4; maybe TRBD1 (6 bases). Looked up from germline, CDR1 is ENHRY and CDR2 is SYGVKD. V was cut by 5 bases and J by 7 bases, with 14 bases left in between. The CDR3 length is 14 residues. The CDR3, as DNA: TGTGCCATCAGTCGAGGCGGGGGCAGTGAAAAACTGTTTTTT. Translation: CAISRGGGSEKLFF.

The rearrangement links TRBV5-4 to TRBJ2-2; weak D call: TRBD1 (6 bases). CDR3 length equals 16 residues. Germline assignment: CDR1 SGHNT and CDR2 YYREEE (reference sequence). V was trimmed by 4 bases and J by 0 bases, leaving 13 bases between them. The CDR3 sequence is CASSLGAPANTGELFF. The CDR3 DNA reads as TGTGCCAGCAGCCTGGGGGCTCCCGCGAACACCGGGGAGCTGTTTTTT.

This clone was seen a handful of times. V is TRBV19 and J is TRBJ1-2; 7 bases are shared with TRBD1. With V trimmed by 5 bases and J by 7 bases, 10 bases remained unmatched. The CDR3 loop spans 14 amino acids. The germline V gene has CDR1 LNHDA and CDR2 SQIVND (reference sequence). The CDR3 bases are TGTGCCAGTAGTGGACCGACAGGGTTGGTTGGCTACACCTTC. Translation: CASSGPTGLVGYTF.

This clone was counted only a few times. This rearrangement joins TRBV28 to TRBJ2-7, with D uncertain. The CDR3 loop spans 13 amino acids. V gave up 3 bases and J gave up 6 bases, with 12 bases separating them. Germline CDR1 reads MDHEN; CDR2 reads SYDVKM. CDR3 amino acids: CASSLPGRGEQYF. The CDR3, as DNA: TGTGCCAGCAGTTTGCCGGGTCGAGGCGAGCAGTACTTC.

This clone was counted a few times. The rearrangement links TRBV11-2 to TRBJ2-2; D might be TRBD1 or TRBD2, each matching 5 bases. Trimming took 4 bases from V and 1 from J, leaving 13 bases between them. The CDR3 loop spans 16 amino acids. Per germline, CDR1 SGHAT and CDR2 FQNNGV. The CDR3 coding sequence is TGTGCCAGCAGCTCAGTGTGGGGGATGAACACCGGGGAGCTGTTTTTT. It encodes CASSSVWGMNTGELFF.

The chain carries TRBV15 and TRBJ2-4; no clear D. The CDR3 length is 13 residues. Trimming shortened V by 6 bases and J by 1 base, and 7 bases separated the two germline ends. Germline lookup yields CDR1 LNHNV and CDR2 YYDKDF (reference sequence). CDR3 DNA: TGTGCCACCAGGTTAGGGGCCAAAAACATTCAGTACTTC. Protein sequence: CATRLGAKNIQYF.

The rearrangement uses TRBV6-6 and TRBJ1-5; 7 bases line up with TRBD1. CDR3 length: 15 amino acids. Trimming cost V 0 bases and J 6 bases; bases outside gene matches: 5. Germline loops: CDR1 MNHNY, CDR2 SVGAGI (reference sequence). The CDR3 nucleotides read TGTGCCAGCAGTTACTCGTTGCCAGGGGGTCAGCCCCAGCATTTT. Translation: CASSYSLPGGQPQHF.

V is TRBV28 and J is TRBJ1-2; tentative D call: TRBD1 (5 bases). The V gene lost 4 bases and the J gene lost 3 bases, with 9 bases spanning the gap. Germline V gene data show CDR1 as MDHEN and CDR2 as SYDVKM. The CDR3 consists of 13 residues. Here the CDR3 DNA reads TGTGCCAGCAGTTGGGACGACTACTATGGCTACACCTTC. This gives the protein CASSWDDYYGYTF.

This clone occurred a few times. The genes are TRBV10-3 and TRBJ1-2; TRBD1 matches at 8 bases. This CDR3 is built from 13 residues. The V segment lost 6 bases and the J segment 7 bases; nucleotides outside the gene matches: 7. Germline V gene lookup returns CDR1 ENHRY and CDR2 SYGVKD. The CDR3 sequence is CAIRDRDGSGYTF. CDR3 in DNA: TGTGCCATCAGGGACAGGGACGGCTCTGGCTACACCTTC.

This clone was seen only a few times. V and J are TRBV4-1 and TRBJ2-1; possibly TRBD2 for D (6 bases). Looked up from germline, CDR1 is MGHRA and CDR2 is YSYEKL. V was shortened by 0 bases and J by 6 bases, with 12 bases between the two germline ends. The CDR3 runs to 15 residues. The CDR3 protein is CASSQERDGVNEQFF. As DNA, the CDR3 is TGCGCCAGCAGCCAAGAGCGGGATGGGGTCAATGAGCAGTTCTTC.

This clone was recorded a few times. This chain links TRBV6-4 with TRBJ2-5, with 9 bases that match TRBD2. The germline gives CDR1 MRHNA, CDR2 SNTAGT. V lost 3 bases, J lost 7 bases, and 6 bases stayed unmatched. The CDR3 is 14 residues long. In nucleotides, the CDR3 is TGTGCCAGCAGTGAGACTAGCGGAGCCACGACCCAGTACTTC. Translation gives CASSETSGATTQYF.

The V call is TRBV7-2, the J call TRBJ2-2; D remains unclear. The CDR3 runs to 13 residues. Germline loops: CDR1 SGHTA, CDR2 FQGNSA. The V and J ends lost 5 bases and 6 bases respectively, with 10 bases between them. The CDR3 spells CASSPPAAGELFF. In nucleotides, the CDR3 is TGTGCCAGCAGCCCGCCGGCCGCCGGGGAGCTGTTTTTT.

This clone appeared a few times. This chain joins TRBV28 and TRBJ1-2; TRBD1 is a possible D gene (5 bases). CDR1 is MDHEN, CDR2 SYDVKM, per germline. This CDR3 spans 13 amino acids. V was clipped by 6 bases and J by 4 bases, with 12 bases between them. In nucleotides, the CDR3 is TGTGCCAGCAGGGACACCTTGCGCTATGGCTACACCTTC. Its protein is CASRDTLRYGYTF.

This clone was seen a few times. The chain combines TRBV7-9 with TRBJ2-1; tentatively, D is TRBD2 (6 bases). The V gene lost 5 bases and the J gene lost 4 bases, with 15 bases spanning the gap. Germline-derived CDR1 and CDR2 are SEHNR and FQNEAQ (reference sequence). CDR3 length: 15 residues. CDR3 amino acids: CASSDRGSGYNEQFF. CDR3 nucleotide sequence: TGTGCCAGCAGCGATAGGGGTAGCGGTTACAATGAGCAGTTCTTC.

The chain has TRBV7-2 and TRBJ2-2, with 9 positions matching TRBD2. Germline V gene data show CDR1 as SGHTA and CDR2 as FQGNSA. The CDR3 loop spans 15 amino acids. The ends lost 5 bases at V and 8 bases at J; junction bases unmatched: 9. CDR3 sequence: CASSQGLAGMGELFF. CDR3 nucleotides: TGTGCCAGCAGCCAAGGGCTAGCGGGAATGGGGGAGCTGTTTTTT. The variable domain in full, with the rest retrieved from reference TRBV7-2 and TRBJ2-2, is GAGVSQSPSNKVTEKGKDVELRCDPISGHTALYWYRQSLGQGLEFLIYFQGNSAPDKSGLPSDRFSAERTGGSVSTLTIQRTQQEDSAVYLCASSQGLAGMGELFFGEGSRLTVL.

This clone appeared a few times. This sequence joins TRBV19 and TRBJ1-2; perhaps TRBD1 as D (5 bases). The CDR3 covers 18 residues. V lost 7 bases, J lost 8 bases, and 32 bases lay in between. The germline V gene has CDR1 LNHDA and CDR2 SQIVND (reference sequence). In nucleotides, the CDR3 is TGTGCCAGTACCCGCCAACGGGTTCAAGGGGCAGGTTTCGAAGGCTACACCTTC. This codes for CASTRQRVQGAGFEGYTF.

J is TRBJ1-5 and V is TRBV7-2; possibly TRBD1 for D (5 bases). Trimming removed 5 bases from V and 1 base from J, with 18 bases in between. Looked up from germline, CDR1 is SGHTA and CDR2 is FQGNSA. The CDR3 runs 17 residues. CDR3 DNA: TGTGCCAGCAGCCCAGGGTTTTTTTCGGGGAGCAATCAGCCCCAGCATTTT. It codes for CASSPGFFSGSNQPQHF. Full variable domain (remainder filled in from reference TRBV7-2 and TRBJ1-5): GAGVSQSPSNKVTEKGKDVELRCDPISGHTALYWYRQSLGQGLEFLIYFQGNSAPDKSGLPSDRFSAERTGGSVSTLTIQRTQQEDSAVYLCASSPGFFSGSNQPQHFGDGTRLSIL.

Notes on this clone: A read error may explain this, as a much larger clone is one base away. The same CDR3 is also encoded by other DNA sequences in this sample. The chain links TRBV28 to TRBJ2-7; D uncertain. The germline CDR1 and CDR2 sequences are MDHEN and SYDVKM. The length of the CDR3 is 11 residues. The ends were cut back, 6 bases at V and 4 bases at J, with 7 bases in the middle. The CDR3 is CASSPGYEQYF. The DNA of the CDR3 is TGTGCCAGCAGCCCCGGTTACGAGCAGTACTTC.

This clone was picked up a small number of times. The chain carries TRBV10-3 and TRBJ2-1, with 12 bases fitting TRBD2. V lost 3 bases and J lost 0; bases outside the gene matches: 6. CDR1 ENHRY and CDR2 SYGVKD come from the germline V gene. This CDR3 spans 18 amino acids. The chain's CDR3 is CAISDASGRASSYNEQFF. The CDR3 DNA is TGTGCCATCAGTGACGCTAGCGGGAGGGCGAGCTCCTACAATGAGCAGTTCTTC.

This clone was counted a few times. The chain joins TRBV7-9 to TRBJ1-1; TRBD1 aligns across 8 bases. The CDR3 sequence is 15 residues long. The V gene's germline CDR1 is SEHNR and CDR2 FQNEAQ (reference sequence). Germline trimming cut 5 bases from V and 5 bases from J; bases unmatched to any gene: 10. CDR3 protein: CASSAQTGAGTEAFF. In nucleotides, the CDR3 is TGTGCCAGCAGCGCACAGACAGGGGCGGGTACTGAAGCTTTCTTT.

This clone was detected a few times. The chain employs TRBV2 and TRBJ2-5, with 12 bases fitting TRBD2. CDR1 and CDR2 (germline): SNHLY, FYNNEI. Trimming at V came to 4 bases and at J to 5 bases, leaving 5 bases not matched to a gene. The CDR3 is 15 amino acids. CDR3 nucleotides: TGTGCCAGCAGTGGACTAGCGGGAGAGATGGAGACCCAGTACTTC. Amino acid sequence: CASSGLAGEMETQYF.

This chain connects TRBV7-9 to TRBJ2-5; D unresolved. V dropped 2 bases and J dropped 2 bases, with 6 bases sitting between them. Germline V gene lookup returns CDR1 SEHNR and CDR2 FQNEAQ (reference sequence). CDR3 length equals 13 residues. CDR3 residues: CASSLQEQETQYF. The CDR3 DNA is TGTGCCAGCAGCTTACAGGAACAAGAGACCCAGTACTTC.